The 11 T cell receptor beta chains below all came from one sample that was sequenced in a study of shared clonotypes between healthy human individuals. Produced via immunoSEQ multiplex PCR; TCRdb's table is partial and in-frame only. The table has over 700,000 clones, around 77% seen once; the top ten hold less than 2%. The sample taken for sequencing was memory CD4+ T cells sorted from blood. As for subset: CD45RA-negative fraction. These receptors all come from a young woman in good health.

The chain combines TRBV18 with TRBJ2-3, with unresolved D. Germline CDR1 KGHSH, CDR2 LQKENI. This CDR3 has 15 amino acids. Trimming took off 4 bases at V and 4 bases at J, with 15 bases between the two ends. CDR3 DNA: TGTGCCAGCTCACGATCGATTGAGTCCGCAGATACGCAGTATTTT. Protein product: CASSRSIESADTQYF.

The table lists this clone with a few counts. CDR3 amino acids: CANYRVPLNYGYTF. The CDR3 coding sequence is TGCGCCAACTACAGGGTCCCTCTTAACTATGGCTACACCTTC. The chain combines TRBV5-1 with TRBJ1-2, with D maybe TRBD1 (6 bases). Per germline, CDR1 SGHRS and CDR2 YFSETQ. The length of the CDR3 is 14 residues. V lost 9 bases and J 1 base, leaving 16 bases between the germline ends. The entire variable domain, with the rest obtained from reference TRBV5-1 and TRBJ1-2, is as follows: KAGVTQTPRYLIKTRGQQVTLSCSPISGHRSVSWYQQTPGQGLQFLFEYFSETQRNKGNFPGRFSGRQFSNSRSEMNVSTLELGDSALYLCANYRVPLNYGYTFGSGTRLTVV.

Only a few counts were recorded for this clone. This same CDR3 is encoded by further DNA sequences in the sample. The chain joins TRBV5-1 to TRBJ2-7; TRBD1 might be the D (5 bases). Looked up from germline, CDR1 is SGHRS and CDR2 is YFSETQ. Trimming left V 0 bases short and J 7 bases short, with 14 bases between. The CDR3 extends over 14 amino acids. CDR3 amino acids: CASSLEGQGREQYF. The CDR3 nucleotides read TGCGCCAGCAGCTTGGAGGGGCAGGGAAGGGAGCAGTACTTC. Based on the CDR3 plus reference TRBV5-1 and TRBJ2-7, the full variable domain is KAGVTQTPRYLIKTRGQQVTLSCSPISGHRSVSWYQQTPGQGLQFLFEYFSETQRNKGNFPGRFSGRQFSNSRSEMNVSTLELGDSALYLCASSLEGQGREQYFGPGTRLTVT.

This clone was detected a few times. This chain links TRBV28 with TRBJ2-7; unclear D gene. Trimming stripped 5 bases from V and 2 bases from J, with 19 bases between. Germline V gives CDR1 MDHEN, CDR2 SYDVKM. The CDR3 has 16 residues. CDR3 coding DNA: TGTGCCAGCAGTCCCCTCCCGGGTCGGGCCGCCTACGAGCAGTACTTC. This encodes CASSPLPGRAAYEQYF.

Details on this clone: In the same sample, other DNA sequences code for this CDR3. The V and J genes are TRBV28 and TRBJ1-5, with TRBD1 matching 7 bases. Germline-derived CDR1 and CDR2 are MDHEN and SYDVKM. The CDR3 spans 14 residues. Germline trimming cut 6 bases from V and 1 base from J; bases unmatched to any gene: 3. CDR3 coding DNA: TGTGCCAGCAGGGACAGGTTAAGCAATCAGCCCCAGCATTTT. It is translated as CASRDRLSNQPQHF.

J is TRBJ1-3 and V is TRBV30, with D possibly matching TRBD1 (5 bases). This CDR3 is 14 amino acids long. Trimming pared 3 bases from V and 4 bases from J, leaving 13 bases between. Germline loops: CDR1 GTSNPN, CDR2 SVGIG (reference sequence). As DNA, the CDR3 is TGTGCCTGGAGACCAGGGTCGGCCGGAAACACCATATATTTT. Translated, it gives CAWRPGSAGNTIYF.

The chain joins TRBV7-6 to TRBJ2-2, with D possibly TRBD1 on 5 matching bases. The V and J ends lost 7 bases and 8 bases respectively, with 11 bases between them. Germline values: CDR1 SGHVS, CDR2 FNYEAQ. This CDR3 spans 12 amino acids. CDR3: CASTKGQGELFF. The CDR3 DNA reads as TGTGCCAGCACCAAGGGGCAGGGGGAGCTGTTTTTT.

This clone was detected only a few times. CDR3 sequence reads: CASSRLINEKLFF. CDR3 DNA sequence: TGTGCCAGCAGCCGATTAATTAATGAAAAACTGTTTTTT. The rearrangement uses TRBV6-1 and TRBJ1-4; D call uncertain. The CDR3 is 13 amino acids. Trimming removed 6 bases at V and 4 bases at J, with 9 bases between. In germline, CDR1 is MNHNS, CDR2 SASEGT.

The chain has TRBV5-1 and TRBJ1-3; D may be TRBD1 (6 bases). V lost 3 bases and J 2 bases, leaving 12 bases between the germline ends. Looked up from germline, CDR1 is SGHRS and CDR2 is YFSETQ. The CDR3 extends over 15 amino acids. The CDR3 reads CASSSHQGPGNTIYF. CDR3 bases: TGCGCCAGCAGCTCACACCAGGGGCCTGGAAACACCATATATTTT.

The chain joins TRBV5-6 to TRBJ1-5; 8 bases line up with TRBD1. V shed 4 bases, J shed 6 bases, and the junction held 9 bases outside the gene matches. The CDR3 is 15 amino acids. CDR1 and CDR2 from the germline V gene are SGHDT and YYEEEE. This CDR3 is CASSAKTGGGQPQHF. CDR3 DNA sequence: TGTGCCAGCAGCGCGAAAACAGGGGGGGGTCAGCCCCAGCATTTT.

The chain is built from TRBV7-9 and TRBJ2-1; 10 nucleotides line up with TRBD2. Germline CDR1 reads SEHNR; CDR2 reads FQNEAQ (reference sequence). V was pared by 2 bases and J by 12 bases, with 13 bases of the junction left unmatched. The CDR3 consists of 16 residues. The CDR3 reads CASSLWPGLAALGQFF. For the CDR3, the DNA is TGTGCCAGCAGCTTATGGCCAGGACTAGCGGCTTTGGGGCAGTTCTTC. The full variable domain, completed using reference TRBV7-9 and TRBJ2-1, is DTGVSQNPRHKITKRGQNVTFRCDPISEHNRLYWYRQTLGQGPEFLTYFQNEAQLEKSRLLSDRFSAERPKGSFSTLEIQRTEQGDSAMYLCASSLWPGLAALGQFFGPGTRLTVL.